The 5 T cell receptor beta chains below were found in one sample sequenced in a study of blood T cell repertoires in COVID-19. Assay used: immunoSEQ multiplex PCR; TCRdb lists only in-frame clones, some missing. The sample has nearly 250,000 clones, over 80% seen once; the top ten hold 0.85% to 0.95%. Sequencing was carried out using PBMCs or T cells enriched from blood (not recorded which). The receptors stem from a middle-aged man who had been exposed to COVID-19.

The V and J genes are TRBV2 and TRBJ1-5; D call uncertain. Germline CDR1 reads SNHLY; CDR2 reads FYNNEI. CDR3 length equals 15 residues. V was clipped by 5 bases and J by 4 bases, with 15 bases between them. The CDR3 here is CASSPSLAVNQPQHF. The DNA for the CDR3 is TGTGCCAGCAGTCCCTCTCTTGCGGTTAATCAGCCCCAGCATTTT.

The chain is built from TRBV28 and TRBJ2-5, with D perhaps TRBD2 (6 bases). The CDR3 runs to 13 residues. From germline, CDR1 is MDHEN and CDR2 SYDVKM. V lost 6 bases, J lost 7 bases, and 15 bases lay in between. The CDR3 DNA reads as TGTGCCAGCAGACGATCGGCCGGGGGGACCCAGTACTTC. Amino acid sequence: CASRRSAGGTQYF.

In nucleotides, the CDR3 is TGTGCCAGCAGCTCAATTGACAGGGATCACACTGAAGCTTTCTTT. Translating gives CASSSIDRDHTEAFF. The J gene is TRBJ1-1, the V gene TRBV28, with 7 nucleotides matching TRBD1. CDR3 length: 15 residues. Germline loops: CDR1 MDHEN, CDR2 SYDVKM. J lost 3 bases, V lost 6 bases, and 10 bases had no gene match.

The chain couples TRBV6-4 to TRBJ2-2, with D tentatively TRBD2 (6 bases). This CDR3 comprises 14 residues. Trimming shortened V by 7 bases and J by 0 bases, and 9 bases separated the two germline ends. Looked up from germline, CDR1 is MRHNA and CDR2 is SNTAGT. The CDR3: CASMRGPNTGELFF. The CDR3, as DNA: TGTGCCAGCATGCGGGGTCCGAACACCGGGGAGCTGTTTTTT.

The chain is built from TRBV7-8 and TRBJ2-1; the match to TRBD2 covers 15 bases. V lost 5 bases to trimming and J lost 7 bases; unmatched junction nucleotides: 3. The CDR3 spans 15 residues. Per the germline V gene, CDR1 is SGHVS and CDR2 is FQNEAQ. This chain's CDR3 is CASSAGLAGGNEQFF. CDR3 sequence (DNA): TGTGCCAGCAGCGCGGGACTAGCGGGAGGAAATGAGCAGTTCTTC.